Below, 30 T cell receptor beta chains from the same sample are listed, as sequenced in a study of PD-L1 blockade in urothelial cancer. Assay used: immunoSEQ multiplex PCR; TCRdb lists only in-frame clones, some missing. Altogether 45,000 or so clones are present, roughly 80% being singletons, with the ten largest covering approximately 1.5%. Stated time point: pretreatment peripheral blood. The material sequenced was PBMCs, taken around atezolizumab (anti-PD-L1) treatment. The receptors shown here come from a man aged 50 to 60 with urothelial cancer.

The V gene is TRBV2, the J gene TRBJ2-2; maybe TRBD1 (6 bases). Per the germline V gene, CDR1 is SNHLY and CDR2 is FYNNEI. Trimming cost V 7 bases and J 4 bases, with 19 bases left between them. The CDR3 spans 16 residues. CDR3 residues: CASTRGGRAVTGELFF. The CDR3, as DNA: TGTGCCAGCACCAGAGGGGGTAGAGCGGTCACCGGGGAGCTGTTTTTT.

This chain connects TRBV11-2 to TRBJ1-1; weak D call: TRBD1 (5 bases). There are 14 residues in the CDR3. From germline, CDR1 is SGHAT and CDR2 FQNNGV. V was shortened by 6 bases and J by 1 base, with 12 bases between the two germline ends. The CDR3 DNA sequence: TGTGCCAGCAGGCCGAGACAGACGAACACTGAAGCTTTCTTT. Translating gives CASRPRQTNTEAFF.

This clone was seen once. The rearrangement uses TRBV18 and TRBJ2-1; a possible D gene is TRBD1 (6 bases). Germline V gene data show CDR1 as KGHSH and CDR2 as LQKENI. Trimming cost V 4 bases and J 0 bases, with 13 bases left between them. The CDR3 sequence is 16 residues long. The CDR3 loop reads CASSQQRGFSYNEQFF. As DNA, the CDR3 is TGTGCCAGCTCACAACAGAGGGGGTTCTCCTACAATGAGCAGTTCTTC. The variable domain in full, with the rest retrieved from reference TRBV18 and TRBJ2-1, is NAGVMQNPRHLVRRRGQEARLRCSPMKGHSHVYWYRQLPEEGLKFMVYLQKENIIDESGMPKERFSAEFPKEGPSILRIQQVVRGDSAAYFCASSQQRGFSYNEQFFGPGTRLTVL.

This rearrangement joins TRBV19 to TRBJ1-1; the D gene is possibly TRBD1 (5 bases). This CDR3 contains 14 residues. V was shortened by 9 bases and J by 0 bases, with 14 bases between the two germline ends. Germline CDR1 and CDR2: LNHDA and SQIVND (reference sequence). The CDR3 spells CASGGFGLNTEAFF. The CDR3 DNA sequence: TGTGCCAGCGGGGGTTTCGGGTTGAACACTGAAGCTTTCTTT.

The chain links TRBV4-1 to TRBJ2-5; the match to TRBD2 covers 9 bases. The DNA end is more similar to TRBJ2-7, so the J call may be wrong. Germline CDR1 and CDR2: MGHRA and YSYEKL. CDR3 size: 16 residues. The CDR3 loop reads CASSHDSSGDKYEQYF. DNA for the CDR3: TGCGCCAGCAGCCACGACTCTAGCGGGGACAAATACGAGCAGTACTTC.

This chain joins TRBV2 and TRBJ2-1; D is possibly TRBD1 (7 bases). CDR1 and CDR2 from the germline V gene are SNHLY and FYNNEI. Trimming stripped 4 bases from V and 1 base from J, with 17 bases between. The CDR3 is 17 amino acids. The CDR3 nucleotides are TGTGCCAGCAGTGTTAGACAGGGCCTAGCGTCCTACAATGAGCAGTTCTTC. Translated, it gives CASSVRQGLASYNEQFF.

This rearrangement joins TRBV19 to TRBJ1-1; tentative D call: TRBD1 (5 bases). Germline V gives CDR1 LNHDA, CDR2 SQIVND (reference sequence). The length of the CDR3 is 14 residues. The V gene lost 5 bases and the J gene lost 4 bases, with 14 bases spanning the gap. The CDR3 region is CASSGGDGGTEAFF. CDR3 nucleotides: TGTGCCAGTAGTGGAGGGGATGGCGGCACTGAAGCTTTCTTT.

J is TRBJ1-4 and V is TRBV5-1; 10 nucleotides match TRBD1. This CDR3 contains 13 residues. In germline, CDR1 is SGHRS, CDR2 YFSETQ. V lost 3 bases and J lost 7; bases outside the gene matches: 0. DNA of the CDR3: TGCGCCAGCAGCTGGGACAGGGGTGAAAAACTGTTTTTT. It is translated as CASSWDRGEKLFF.

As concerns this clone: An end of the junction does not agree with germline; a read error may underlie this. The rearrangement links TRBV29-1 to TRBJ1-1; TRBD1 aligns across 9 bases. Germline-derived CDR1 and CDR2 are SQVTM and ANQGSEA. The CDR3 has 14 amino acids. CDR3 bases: TGCAGCGTCCGACAGGGGGGTATGAAGACTGAAGCTTTCTTT. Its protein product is CSVRQGGMKTEAFF.

The CDR3 protein is CASGTSGKETQYF. DNA of the CDR3: TGCGCCAGCGGGACTAGCGGAAAAGAGACCCAGTACTTC. The rearrangement links TRBV10-2 to TRBJ2-5; 11 bases agree with TRBD2. The CDR3 spans 13 residues. The germline gives CDR1 WSHSY, CDR2 SAAADI. Unmatched junction bases numbered 2, after V lost 8 bases and J lost 3 bases.

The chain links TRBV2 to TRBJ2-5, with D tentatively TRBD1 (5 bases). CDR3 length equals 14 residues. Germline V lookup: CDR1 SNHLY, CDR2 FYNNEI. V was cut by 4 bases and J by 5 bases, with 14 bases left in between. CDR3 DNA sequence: TGTGCCAGCAGTGGACAGACGAAGTCCGAGACCCAGTACTTC. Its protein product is CASSGQTKSETQYF.

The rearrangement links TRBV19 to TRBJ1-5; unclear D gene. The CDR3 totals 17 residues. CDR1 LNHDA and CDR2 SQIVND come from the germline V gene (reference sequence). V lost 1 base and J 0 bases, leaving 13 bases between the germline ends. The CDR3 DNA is TGTGCCAGTAGTATAGTATCGAGCCCCTATAGCAATCAGCCCCAGCATTTT. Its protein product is CASSIVSSPYSNQPQHF.

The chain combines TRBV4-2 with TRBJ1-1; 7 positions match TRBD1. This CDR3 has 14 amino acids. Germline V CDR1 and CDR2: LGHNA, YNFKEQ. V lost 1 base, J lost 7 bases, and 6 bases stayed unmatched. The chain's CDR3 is CASSQAGTASEAFF. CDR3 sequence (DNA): TGTGCCAGCAGCCAAGCTGGGACAGCGAGTGAAGCTTTCTTT.

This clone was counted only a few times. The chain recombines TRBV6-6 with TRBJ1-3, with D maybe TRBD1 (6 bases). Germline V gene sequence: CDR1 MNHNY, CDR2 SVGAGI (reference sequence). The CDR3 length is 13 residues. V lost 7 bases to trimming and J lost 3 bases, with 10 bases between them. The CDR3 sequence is CASTGRGGNTIYF. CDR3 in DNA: TGTGCCAGCACAGGCAGGGGTGGAAACACCATATATTTT.

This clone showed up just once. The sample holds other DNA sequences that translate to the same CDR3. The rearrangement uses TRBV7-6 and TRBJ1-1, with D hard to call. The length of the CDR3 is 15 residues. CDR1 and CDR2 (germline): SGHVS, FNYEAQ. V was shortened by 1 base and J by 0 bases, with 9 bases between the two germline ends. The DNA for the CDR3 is TGTGCCAGCAGCTTAGGAACGGGGATGAACACTGAAGCTTTCTTT. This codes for CASSLGTGMNTEAFF.

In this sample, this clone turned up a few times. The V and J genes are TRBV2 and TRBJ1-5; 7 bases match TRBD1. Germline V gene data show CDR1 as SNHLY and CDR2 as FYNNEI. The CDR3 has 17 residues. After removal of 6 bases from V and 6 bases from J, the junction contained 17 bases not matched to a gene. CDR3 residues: CASRGQFLGRGGQPQHF. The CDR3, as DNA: TGTGCCAGCAGGGGACAGTTCCTGGGCCGGGGCGGTCAGCCCCAGCATTTT.

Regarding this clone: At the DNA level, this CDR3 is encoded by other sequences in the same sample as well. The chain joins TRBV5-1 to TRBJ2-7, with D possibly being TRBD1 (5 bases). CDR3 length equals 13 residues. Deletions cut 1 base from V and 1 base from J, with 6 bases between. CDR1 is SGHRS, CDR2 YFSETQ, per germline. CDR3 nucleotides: TGCGCCAGCAGCTTGCAGGGATCCTACGAGCAGTACTTC. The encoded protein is CASSLQGSYEQYF.

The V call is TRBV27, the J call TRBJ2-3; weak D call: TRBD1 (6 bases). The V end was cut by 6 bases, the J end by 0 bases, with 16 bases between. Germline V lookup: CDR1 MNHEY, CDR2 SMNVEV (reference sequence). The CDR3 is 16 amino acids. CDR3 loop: CASRSLRGLSTDTQYF. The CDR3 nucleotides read TGTGCCAGCAGATCTCTCAGGGGTCTAAGCACAGATACGCAGTATTTT.

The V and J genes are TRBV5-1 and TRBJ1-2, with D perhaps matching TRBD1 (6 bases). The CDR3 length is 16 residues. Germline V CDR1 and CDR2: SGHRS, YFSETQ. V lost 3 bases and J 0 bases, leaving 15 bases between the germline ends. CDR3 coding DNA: TGCGCCAGCAGCTGGGGGGGGACACAGACTAACTATGGCTACACCTTC. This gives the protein CASSWGGTQTNYGYTF.

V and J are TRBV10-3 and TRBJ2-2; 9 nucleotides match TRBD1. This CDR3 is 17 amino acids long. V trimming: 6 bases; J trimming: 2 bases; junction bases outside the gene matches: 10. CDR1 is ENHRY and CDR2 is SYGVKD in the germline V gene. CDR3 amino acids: CAISRTGEAENTGELFF. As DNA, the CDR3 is TGTGCCATCAGCCGGACAGGGGAGGCGGAAAACACCGGGGAGCTGTTTTTT.

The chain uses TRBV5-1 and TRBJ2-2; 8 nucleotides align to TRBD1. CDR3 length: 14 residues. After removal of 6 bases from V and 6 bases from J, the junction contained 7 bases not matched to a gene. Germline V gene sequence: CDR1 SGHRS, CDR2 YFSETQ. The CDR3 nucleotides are TGCGCCAGCACCGGACAGGGAGGATCCGGGGAGCTGTTTTTT. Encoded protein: CASTGQGGSGELFF. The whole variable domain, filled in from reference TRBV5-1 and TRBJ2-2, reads KAGVTQTPRYLIKTRGQQVTLSCSPISGHRSVSWYQQTPGQGLQFLFEYFSETQRNKGNFPGRFSGRQFSNSRSEMNVSTLELGDSALYLCASTGQGGSGELFFGEGSRLTVL.

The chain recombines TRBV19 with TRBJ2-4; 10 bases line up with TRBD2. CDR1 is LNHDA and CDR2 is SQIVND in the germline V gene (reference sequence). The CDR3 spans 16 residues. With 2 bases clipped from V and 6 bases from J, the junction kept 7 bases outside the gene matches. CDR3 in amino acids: CASSINSGGRGNIQYF. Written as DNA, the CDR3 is TGTGCCAGTAGTATAAATAGCGGGGGGCGGGGAAACATTCAGTACTTC.

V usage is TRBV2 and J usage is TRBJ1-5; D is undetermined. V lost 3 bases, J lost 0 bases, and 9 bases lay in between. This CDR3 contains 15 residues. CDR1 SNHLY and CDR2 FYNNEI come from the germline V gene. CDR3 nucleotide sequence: TGTGCCAGCAGTGATAAATTTTATAGCAATCAGCCCCAGCATTTT. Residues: CASSDKFYSNQPQHF.

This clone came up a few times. In DNA form, the CDR3 reads TGTGCCAGCAGTCCGACAGGGCGGGGAGAGACCCAGTACTTC. Translation: CASSPTGRGETQYF. This chain uses TRBV27 with TRBJ2-5, with D possibly matching TRBD1 (7 bases). This CDR3 has 14 amino acids. Trimming took off 5 bases at V and 4 bases at J, with 14 bases between the two ends. Per germline, CDR1 MNHEY and CDR2 SMNVEV (reference sequence).

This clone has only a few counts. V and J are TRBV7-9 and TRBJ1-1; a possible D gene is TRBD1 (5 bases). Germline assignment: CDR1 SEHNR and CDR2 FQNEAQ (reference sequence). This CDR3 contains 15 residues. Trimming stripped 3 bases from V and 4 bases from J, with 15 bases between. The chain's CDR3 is CASSFHSGGTTEAFF. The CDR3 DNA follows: TGTGCCAGCAGCTTTCACTCAGGAGGGACCACTGAAGCTTTCTTT.

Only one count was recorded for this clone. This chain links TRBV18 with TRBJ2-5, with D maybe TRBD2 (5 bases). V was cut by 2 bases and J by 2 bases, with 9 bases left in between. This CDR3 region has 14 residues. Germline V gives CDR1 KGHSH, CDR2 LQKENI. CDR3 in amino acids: CASSPAGVQETQYF. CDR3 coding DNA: TGTGCCAGCTCACCAGCCGGGGTGCAAGAGACCCAGTACTTC.

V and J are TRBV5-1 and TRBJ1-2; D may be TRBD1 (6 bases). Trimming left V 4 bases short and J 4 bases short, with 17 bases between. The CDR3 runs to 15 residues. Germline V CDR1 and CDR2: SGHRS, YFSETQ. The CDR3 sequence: CASSPEPTGTYGYTF. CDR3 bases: TGCGCCAGCAGCCCGGAGCCGACAGGAACCTATGGCTACACCTTC.

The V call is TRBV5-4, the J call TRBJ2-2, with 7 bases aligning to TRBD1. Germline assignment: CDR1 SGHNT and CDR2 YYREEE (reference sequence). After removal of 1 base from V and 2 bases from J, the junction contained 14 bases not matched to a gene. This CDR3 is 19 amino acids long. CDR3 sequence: CASSLLLGRQGSNTGELFF. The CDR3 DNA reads TGTGCCAGCAGCTTGCTGCTAGGGCGACAGGGCTCCAACACCGGGGAGCTGTTTTTT.

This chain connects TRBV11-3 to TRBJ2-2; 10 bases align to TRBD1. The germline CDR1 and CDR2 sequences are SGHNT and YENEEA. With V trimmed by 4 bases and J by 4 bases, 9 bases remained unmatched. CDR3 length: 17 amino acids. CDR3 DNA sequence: TGTGCCAGCAGCTCCGCACTCCGGACAGGGGGCACCGGGGAGCTGTTTTTT. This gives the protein CASSSALRTGGTGELFF. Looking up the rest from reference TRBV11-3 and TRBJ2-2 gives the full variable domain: EAGVVQSPRYKIIEKKQPVAFWCNPISGHNTLYWYLQNLGQGPELLIRYENEEAVDDSQLPKDRFSAERLKGVDSTLKIQPAELGDSAVYLCASSSALRTGGTGELFFGEGSRLTVL.

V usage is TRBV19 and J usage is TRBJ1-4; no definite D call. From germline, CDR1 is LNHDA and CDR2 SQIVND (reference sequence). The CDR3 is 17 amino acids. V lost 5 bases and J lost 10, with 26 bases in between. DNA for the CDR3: TGTGCCAGTAGTCTACCCTCCCGGACGGCCCCGGGAGGAAAACTGTTTTTT. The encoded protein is CASSLPSRTAPGGKLFF.